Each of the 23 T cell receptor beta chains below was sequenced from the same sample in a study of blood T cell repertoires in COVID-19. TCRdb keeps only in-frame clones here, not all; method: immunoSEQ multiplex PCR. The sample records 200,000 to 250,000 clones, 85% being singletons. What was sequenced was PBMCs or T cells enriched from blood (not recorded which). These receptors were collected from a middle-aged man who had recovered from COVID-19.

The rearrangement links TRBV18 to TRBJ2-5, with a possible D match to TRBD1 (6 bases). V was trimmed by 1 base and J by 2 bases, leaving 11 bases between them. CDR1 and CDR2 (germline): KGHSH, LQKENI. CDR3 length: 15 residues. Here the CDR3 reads CASSPRDIPQETQYF. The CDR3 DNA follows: TGTGCCAGCTCACCACGGGACATACCTCAAGAGACCCAGTACTTC.

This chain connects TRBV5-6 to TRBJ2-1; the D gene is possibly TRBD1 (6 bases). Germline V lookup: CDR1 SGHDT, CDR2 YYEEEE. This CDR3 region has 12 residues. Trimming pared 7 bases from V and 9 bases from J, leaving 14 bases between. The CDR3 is CASRTVQGEQFF. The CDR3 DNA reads TGTGCCAGCCGGACAGTTCAAGGTGAGCAGTTCTTC.

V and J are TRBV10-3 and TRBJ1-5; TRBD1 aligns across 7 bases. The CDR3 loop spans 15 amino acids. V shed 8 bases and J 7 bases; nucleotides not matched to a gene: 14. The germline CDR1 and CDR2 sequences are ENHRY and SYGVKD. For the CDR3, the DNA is TGTGCCATCGCTAGGACAGGCCCAGTACAACAGCCCCAGCATTTT. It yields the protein CAIARTGPVQQPQHF.

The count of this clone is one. The CDR3 bases are TGTGCCAGCAGCAGCATGGGACAGAGCTACGAGCAGTACTTC. Protein: CASSSMGQSYEQYF. This chain uses TRBV7-9 with TRBJ2-7; 7 bases line up with TRBD1. In germline, CDR1 is SEHNR, CDR2 FQNEAQ (reference sequence). The length of the CDR3 is 14 residues. Losses at the gene ends were 5 bases for V and 3 bases for J; bases not matched to a gene: 7.

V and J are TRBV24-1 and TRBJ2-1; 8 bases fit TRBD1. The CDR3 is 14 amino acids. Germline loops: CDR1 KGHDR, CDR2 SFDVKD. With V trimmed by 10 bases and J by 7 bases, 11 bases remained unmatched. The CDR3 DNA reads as TGTGCCACAGCTCCGGGACAGGCCAGAAATGAGCAGTTCTTC. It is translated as CATAPGQARNEQFF.

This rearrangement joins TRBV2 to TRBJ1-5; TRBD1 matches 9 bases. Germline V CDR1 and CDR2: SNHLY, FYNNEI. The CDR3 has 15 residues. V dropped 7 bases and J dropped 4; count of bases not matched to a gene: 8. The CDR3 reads CASTKDRGPNQPQHF. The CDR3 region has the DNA TGTGCCAGCACCAAGGACAGGGGACCAAATCAGCCCCAGCATTTT. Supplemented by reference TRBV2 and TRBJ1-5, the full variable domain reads EPEVTQTPSHQVTQMGQEVILRCVPISNHLYFYWYRQILGQKVEFLVSFYNNEISEKSEIFDDQFSVERPDGSNFTLKIRSTKLEDSAMYFCASTKDRGPNQPQHFGDGTRLSIL.

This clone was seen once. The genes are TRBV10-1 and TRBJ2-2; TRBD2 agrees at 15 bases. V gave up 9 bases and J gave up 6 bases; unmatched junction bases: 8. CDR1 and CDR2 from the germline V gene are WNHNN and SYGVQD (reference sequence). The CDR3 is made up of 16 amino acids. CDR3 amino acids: CASGLAGGESAGELFF. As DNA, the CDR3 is TGCGCCAGTGGACTAGCGGGAGGGGAAAGCGCCGGGGAGCTGTTTTTT.

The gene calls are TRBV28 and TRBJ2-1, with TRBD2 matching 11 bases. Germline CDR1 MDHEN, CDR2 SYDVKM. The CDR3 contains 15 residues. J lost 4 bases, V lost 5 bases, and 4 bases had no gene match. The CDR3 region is CASSAVAGGYNEQFF. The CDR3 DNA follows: TGTGCCAGCAGTGCCGTAGCGGGAGGGTACAATGAGCAGTTCTTC.

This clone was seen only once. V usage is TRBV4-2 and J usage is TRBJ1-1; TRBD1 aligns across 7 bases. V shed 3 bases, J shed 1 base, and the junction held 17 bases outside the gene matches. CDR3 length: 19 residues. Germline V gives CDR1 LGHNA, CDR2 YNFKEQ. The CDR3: CASSQSPGGMTVPNTEAFF. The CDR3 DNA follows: TGTGCCAGCAGCCAGTCCCCAGGGGGGATGACCGTTCCGAACACTGAAGCTTTCTTT.

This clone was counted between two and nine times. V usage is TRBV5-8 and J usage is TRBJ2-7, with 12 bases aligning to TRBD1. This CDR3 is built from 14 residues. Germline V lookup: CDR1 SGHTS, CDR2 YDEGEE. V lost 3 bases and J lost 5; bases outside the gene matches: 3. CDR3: CASSWGQGADEQYF. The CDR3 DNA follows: TGTGCCAGCAGCTGGGGACAGGGGGCGGACGAGCAGTACTTC.

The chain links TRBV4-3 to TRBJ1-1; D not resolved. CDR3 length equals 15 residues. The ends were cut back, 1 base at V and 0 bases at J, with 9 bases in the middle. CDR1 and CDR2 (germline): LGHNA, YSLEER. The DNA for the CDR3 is TGCGCCAGCAGCCAAGCAATCATCCTGAACACTGAAGCTTTCTTT. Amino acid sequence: CASSQAIILNTEAFF.

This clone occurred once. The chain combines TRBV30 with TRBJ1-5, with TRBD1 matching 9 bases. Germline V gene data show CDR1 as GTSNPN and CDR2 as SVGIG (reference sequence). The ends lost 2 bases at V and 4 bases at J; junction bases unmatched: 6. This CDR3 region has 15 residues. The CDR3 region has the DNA TGTGCCTGGAGTCGGGGACAGGGCGGTAATCAGCCCCAGCATTTT. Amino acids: CAWSRGQGGNQPQHF.

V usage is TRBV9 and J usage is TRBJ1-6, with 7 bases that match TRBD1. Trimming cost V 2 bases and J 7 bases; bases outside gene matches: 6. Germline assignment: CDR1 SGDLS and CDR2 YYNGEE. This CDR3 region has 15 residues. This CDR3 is CASSVTGTENSPLHF. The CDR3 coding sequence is TGTGCCAGCAGCGTCACCGGGACAGAAAATTCACCCCTCCACTTT.

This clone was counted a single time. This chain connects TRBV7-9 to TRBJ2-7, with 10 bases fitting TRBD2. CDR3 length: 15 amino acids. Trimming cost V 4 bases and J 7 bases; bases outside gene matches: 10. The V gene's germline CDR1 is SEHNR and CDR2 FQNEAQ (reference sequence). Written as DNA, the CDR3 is TGTGCCAGCAGCTCCCTAGCGGGGGCTGGGTTGGAGCAGTACTTC. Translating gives CASSSLAGAGLEQYF.

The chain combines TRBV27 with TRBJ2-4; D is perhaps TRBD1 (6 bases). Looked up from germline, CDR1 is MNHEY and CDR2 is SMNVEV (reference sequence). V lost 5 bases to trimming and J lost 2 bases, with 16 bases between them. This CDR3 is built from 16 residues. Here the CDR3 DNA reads TGTGCCAGCAGTGAGGACAGCTATCCGACCAAAAACATTCAGTACTTC. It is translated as CASSEDSYPTKNIQYF.

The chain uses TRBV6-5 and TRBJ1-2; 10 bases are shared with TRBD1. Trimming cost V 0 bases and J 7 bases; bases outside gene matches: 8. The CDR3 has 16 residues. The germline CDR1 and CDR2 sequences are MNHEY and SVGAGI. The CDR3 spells CASSYSTGGVGLGYTF. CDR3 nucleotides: TGTGCCAGCAGTTACTCGACAGGGGGCGTTGGTCTTGGCTACACCTTC.

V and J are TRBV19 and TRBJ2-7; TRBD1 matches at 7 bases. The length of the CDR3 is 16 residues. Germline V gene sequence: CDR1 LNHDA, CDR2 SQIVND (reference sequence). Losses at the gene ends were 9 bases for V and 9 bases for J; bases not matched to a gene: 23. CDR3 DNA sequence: TGTGCCAGCACGGATAAAAAGACAGGGACCCGTGTCGGGCAGTACTTC. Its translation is CASTDKKTGTRVGQYF. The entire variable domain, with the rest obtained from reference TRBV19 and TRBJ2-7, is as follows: DGGITQSPKYLFRKEGQNVTLSCEQNLNHDAMYWYRQDPGQGLRLIYYSQIVNDFQKGDIAEGYSVSREKKESFPLTVTSAQKNPTAFYLCASTDKKTGTRVGQYFGPGTRLTVT.

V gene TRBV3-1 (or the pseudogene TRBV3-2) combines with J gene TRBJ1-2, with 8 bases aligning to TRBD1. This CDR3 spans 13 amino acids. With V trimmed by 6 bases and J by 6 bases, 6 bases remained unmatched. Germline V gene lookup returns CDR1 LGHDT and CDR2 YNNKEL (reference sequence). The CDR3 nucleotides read TGTGCCAGCAGACATGACAGGGGCCATGGCTACACCTTC. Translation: CASRHDRGHGYTF.

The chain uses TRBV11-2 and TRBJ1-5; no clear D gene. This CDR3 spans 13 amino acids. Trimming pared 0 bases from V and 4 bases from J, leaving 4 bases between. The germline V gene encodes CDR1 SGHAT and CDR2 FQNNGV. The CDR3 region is CASSLDHNQPQHF. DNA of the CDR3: TGTGCCAGCAGCTTAGATCATAATCAGCCCCAGCATTTT.

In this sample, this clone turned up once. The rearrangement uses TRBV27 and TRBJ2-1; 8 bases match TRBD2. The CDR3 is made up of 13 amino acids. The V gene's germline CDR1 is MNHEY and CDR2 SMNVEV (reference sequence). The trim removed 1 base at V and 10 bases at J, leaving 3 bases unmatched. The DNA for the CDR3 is TGTGCCAGCAGTTTATACGGCGGGAGGGAGCAGTTCTTC. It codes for CASSLYGGREQFF.

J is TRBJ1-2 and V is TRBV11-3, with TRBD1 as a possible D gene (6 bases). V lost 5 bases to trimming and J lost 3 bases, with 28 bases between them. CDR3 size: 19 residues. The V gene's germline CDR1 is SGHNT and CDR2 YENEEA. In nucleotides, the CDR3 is TGTGCCAGCAGCCCCCGGGCGAGATTAGAGGGGGGGATGCACTATGGCTACACCTTC. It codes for CASSPRARLEGGMHYGYTF.

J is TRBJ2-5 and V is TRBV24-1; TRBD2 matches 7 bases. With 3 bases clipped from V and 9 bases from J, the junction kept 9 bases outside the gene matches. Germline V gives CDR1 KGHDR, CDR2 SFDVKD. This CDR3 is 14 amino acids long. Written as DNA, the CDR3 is TGTGCCACCAGTGATCCGGCTAGCGGTATGCCCCAGTACTTC. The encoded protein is CATSDPASGMPQYF.

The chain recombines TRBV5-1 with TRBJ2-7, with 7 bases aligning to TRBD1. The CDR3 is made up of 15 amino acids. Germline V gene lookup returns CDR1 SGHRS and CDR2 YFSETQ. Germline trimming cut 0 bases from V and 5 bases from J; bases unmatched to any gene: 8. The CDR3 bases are TGCGCCAGCAGCTTGGGGGGACAGAGACACCACGAGCAGTACTTC. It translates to CASSLGGQRHHEQYF.